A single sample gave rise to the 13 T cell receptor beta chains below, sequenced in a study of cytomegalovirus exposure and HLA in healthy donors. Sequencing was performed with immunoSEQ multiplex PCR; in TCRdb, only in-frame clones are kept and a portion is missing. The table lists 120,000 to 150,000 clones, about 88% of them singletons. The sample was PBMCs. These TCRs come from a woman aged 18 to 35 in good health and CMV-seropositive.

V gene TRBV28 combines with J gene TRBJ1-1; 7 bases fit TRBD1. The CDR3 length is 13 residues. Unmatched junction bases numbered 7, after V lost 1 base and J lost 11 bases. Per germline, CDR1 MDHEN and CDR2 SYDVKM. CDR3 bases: TGTGCCAGCAGTTTATCGACAGGGTTGAGGGCTTTCTTT. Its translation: CASSLSTGLRAFF. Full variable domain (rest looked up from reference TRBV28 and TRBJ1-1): DVKVTQSSRYLVKRTGEKVFLECVQDMDHENMFWYRQDPGLGLRLIYFSYDVKMKEKGDIPEGYSVSREKKERFSLILESASTNQTSMYLCASSLSTGLRAFFGQGTRLTVV.

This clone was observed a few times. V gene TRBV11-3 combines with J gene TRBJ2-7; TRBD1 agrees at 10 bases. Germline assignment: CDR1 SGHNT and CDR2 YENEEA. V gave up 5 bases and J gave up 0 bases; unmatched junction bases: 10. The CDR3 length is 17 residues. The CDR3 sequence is CASSGEPGTGASYEQYF. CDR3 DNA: TGTGCCAGCAGCGGGGAACCCGGGACAGGGGCCTCCTACGAGCAGTACTTC.

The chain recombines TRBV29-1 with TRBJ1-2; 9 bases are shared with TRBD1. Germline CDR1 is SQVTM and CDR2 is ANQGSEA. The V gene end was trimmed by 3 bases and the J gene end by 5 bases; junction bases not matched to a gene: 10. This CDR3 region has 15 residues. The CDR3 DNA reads TGCAGCGTTGAGGACAGGGGCCGACAGGGGTATGGCTACACCTTC. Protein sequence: CSVEDRGRQGYGYTF. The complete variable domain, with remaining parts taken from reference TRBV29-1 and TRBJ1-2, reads SAVISQKPSRDICQRGTSLTIQCQVDSQVTMMFWYRQQPGQSLTLIATANQGSEATYESGFVIDKFPISRPNLTFSTLTVSNMSPEDSSIYLCSVEDRGRQGYGYTFGSGTRLTVV.

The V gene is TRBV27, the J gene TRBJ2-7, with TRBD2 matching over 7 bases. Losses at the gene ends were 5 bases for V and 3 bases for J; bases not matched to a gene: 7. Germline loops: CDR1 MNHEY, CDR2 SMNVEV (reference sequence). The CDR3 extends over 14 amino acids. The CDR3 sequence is CASSQMPGGYEQYF. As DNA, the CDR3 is TGTGCCAGCAGTCAGATGCCGGGGGGCTACGAGCAGTACTTC.

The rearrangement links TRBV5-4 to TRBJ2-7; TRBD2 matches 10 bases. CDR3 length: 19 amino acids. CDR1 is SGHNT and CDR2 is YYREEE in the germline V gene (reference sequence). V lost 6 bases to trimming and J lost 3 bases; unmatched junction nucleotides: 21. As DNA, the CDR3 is TGTGCCAGCATCCAGCGGTCCAGCGGGAGGGCCGACTACTACTACGAGCAGTACTTC. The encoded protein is CASIQRSSGRADYYYEQYF.

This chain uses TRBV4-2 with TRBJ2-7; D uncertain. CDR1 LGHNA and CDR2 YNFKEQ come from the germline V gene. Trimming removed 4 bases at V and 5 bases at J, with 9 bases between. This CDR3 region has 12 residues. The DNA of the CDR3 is TGTGCCAGCAGCCCCCCACCGGACGAGCAGTACTTC. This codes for CASSPPPDEQYF.

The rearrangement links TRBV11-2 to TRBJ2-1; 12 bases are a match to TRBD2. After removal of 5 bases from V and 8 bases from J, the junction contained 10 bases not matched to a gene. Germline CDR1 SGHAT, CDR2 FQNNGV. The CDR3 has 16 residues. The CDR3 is CASSPRLAGAKDEQFF. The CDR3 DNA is TGTGCCAGCAGCCCCCGACTAGCGGGAGCTAAGGATGAGCAGTTCTTC. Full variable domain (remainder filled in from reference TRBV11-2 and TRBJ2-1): EAGVAQSPRYKIIEKRQSVAFWCNPISGHATLYWYQQILGQGPKLLIQFQNNGVVDDSQLPKDRFSAERLKGVDSTLKIQPAKLEDSAVYLCASSPRLAGAKDEQFFGPGTRLTVL.

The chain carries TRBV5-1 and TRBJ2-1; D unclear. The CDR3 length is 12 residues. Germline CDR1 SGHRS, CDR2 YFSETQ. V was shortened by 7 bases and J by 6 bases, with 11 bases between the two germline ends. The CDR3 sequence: CASSLILNEQFF. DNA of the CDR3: TGCGCCAGCTCCCTCATACTCAATGAGCAGTTCTTC.

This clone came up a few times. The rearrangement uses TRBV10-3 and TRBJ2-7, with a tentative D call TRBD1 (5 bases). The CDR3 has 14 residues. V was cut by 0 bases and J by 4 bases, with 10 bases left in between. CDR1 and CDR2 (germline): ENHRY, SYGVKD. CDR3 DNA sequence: TGTGCCATCAGTGAGTCGACGACAGTGTACGAGCAGTACTTC. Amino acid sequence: CAISESTTVYEQYF.

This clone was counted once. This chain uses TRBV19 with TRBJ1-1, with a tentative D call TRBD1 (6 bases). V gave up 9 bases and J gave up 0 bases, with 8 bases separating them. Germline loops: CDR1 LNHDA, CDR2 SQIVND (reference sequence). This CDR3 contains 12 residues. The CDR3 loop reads CASRDMNTEAFF. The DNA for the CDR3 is TGTGCCAGCAGGGACATGAACACTGAAGCTTTCTTT.

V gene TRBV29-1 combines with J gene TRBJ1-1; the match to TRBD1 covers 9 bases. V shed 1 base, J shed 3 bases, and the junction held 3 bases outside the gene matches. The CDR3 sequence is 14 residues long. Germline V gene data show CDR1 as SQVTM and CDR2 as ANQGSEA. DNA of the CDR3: TGCAGCGTTGAAGGACAGGGGGTCGACACTGAAGCTTTCTTT. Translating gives CSVEGQGVDTEAFF.

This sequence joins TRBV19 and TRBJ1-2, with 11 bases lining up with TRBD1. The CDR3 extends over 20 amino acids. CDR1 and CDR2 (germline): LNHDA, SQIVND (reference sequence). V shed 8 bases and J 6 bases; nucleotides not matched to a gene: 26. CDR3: CASSRTGQGVGIVSGDGYTF. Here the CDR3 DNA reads TGTGCCAGTTCGCGTACGGGACAGGGGGTTGGGATTGTATCCGGGGATGGCTACACCTTC.

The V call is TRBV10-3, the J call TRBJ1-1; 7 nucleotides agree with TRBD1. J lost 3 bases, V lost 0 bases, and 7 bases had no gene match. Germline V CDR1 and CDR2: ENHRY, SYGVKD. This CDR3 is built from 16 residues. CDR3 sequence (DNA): TGTGCCATCAGTGAGTCGGCGCAGGGGGTTCACACTGAAGCTTTCTTT. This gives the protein CAISESAQGVHTEAFF.